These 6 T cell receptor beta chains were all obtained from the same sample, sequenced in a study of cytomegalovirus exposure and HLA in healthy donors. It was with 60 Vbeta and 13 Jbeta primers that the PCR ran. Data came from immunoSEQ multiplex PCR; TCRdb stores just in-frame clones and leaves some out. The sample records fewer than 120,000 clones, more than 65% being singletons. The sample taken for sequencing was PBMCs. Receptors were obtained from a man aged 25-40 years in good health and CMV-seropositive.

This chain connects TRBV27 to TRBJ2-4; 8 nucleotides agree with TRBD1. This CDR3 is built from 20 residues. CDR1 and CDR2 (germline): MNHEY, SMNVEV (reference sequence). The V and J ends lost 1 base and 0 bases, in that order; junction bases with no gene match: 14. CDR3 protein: CASSLLRTGSQPLAKNIQYF. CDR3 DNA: TGTGCCAGCAGTTTATTGAGGACAGGGTCCCAACCGCTAGCCAAAAACATTCAGTACTTC.

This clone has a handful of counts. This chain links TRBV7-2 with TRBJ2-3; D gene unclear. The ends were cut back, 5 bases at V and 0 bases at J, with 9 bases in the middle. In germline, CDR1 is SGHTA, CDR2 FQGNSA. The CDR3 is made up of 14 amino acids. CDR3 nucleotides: TGTGCCAGCAGCCCTCTCAGTAGCACAGATACGCAGTATTTT. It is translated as CASSPLSSTDTQYF.

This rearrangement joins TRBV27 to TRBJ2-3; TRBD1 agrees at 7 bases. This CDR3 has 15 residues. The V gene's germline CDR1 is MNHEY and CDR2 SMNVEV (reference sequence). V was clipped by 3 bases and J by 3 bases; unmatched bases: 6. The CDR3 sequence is CASSFNGRGTDTQYF. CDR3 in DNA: TGTGCCAGCAGTTTCAATGGCAGGGGGACAGATACGCAGTATTTT.

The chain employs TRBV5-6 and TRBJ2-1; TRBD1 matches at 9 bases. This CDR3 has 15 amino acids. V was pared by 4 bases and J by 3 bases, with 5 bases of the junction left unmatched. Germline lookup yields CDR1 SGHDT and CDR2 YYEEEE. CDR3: CASSPPGQGYNEQFF. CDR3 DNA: TGTGCCAGCAGCCCCCCGGGACAGGGCTACAATGAGCAGTTCTTC.

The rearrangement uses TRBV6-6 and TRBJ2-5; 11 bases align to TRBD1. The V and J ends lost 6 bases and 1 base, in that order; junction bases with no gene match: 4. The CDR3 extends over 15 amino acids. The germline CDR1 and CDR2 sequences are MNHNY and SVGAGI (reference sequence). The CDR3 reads CASSDGTGGQETQYF. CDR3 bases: TGTGCCAGCAGCGATGGGACAGGGGGCCAAGAGACCCAGTACTTC.

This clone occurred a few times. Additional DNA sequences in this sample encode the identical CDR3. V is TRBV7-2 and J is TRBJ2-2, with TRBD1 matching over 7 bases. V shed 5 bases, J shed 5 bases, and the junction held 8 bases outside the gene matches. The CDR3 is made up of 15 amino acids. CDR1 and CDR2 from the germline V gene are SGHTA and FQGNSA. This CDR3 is CASSQRQGRTGELFF. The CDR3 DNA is TGTGCCAGCAGCCAGCGACAGGGCCGGACCGGGGAGCTGTTTTTT.